This TCR beta chain was profiled in a study of human T cells and chemical hapten exposure. The study's findings and limits: TCRs exceeding 1 in 1000 frequency stayed unchanged with DPC sensitization.

TCRdb used MiXCR to reprocess the RACE reads, holding one entry per CDR3 protein. This table holds tens of thousands of distinct CDR3 sequences, 8.5% found once. Trimming took off 5 bases at V and 7 bases at J, with 15 bases between the two ends. Germline CDR1 and CDR2: WSHSY and SAAADI. This CDR3 has 14 residues. Details on this clonotype: Its matching antigen is unknown.

Time point indicated: patch test 2, 6 weeks after DPC sensitization. The treatment denotes: therapeutic diphenylcyclopropenone sensitization with weekly scalp DPC. The TCR sequence derives from a woman aged 45-65 years with alopecia areata. Some clones in this sample may be carry-over from other donors' samples. Here the sequenced sample was whole blood, taken in connection with sensitization to the hapten diphenylcyclopropenone (DPC). The chain carries TRBV10-2 and TRBJ2-1; D is perhaps TRBD1 (5 bases). CDR3 bases: TGCGCCAGCAGTACTTTCAAAGGGGCTAATGAGCAGTTCTTC. Translating it yields CASSTFKGANEQFF.